The clone carrying this T cell receptor (beta chain) was observed a handful of times. Its antigen is currently unknown. The junction had 7 bases not matched to a gene; V was cut back by 4 bases and J by 4 bases. Germline V gene sequence: CDR1 SGDLS, CDR2 YYNGEE. The CDR3 is 16 residues long. This sample was taken from a study of shared clonotypes between healthy human individuals. Across the study: The cohort had two women and a few men, ages 18 to 49.

Overall study results and limits: In the sorted subsets, rarefaction showed sequencing was incomplete despite large depth.

The data were produced by immunoSEQ multiplex PCR, yet TCRdb's version contains in-frame clones alone and is incomplete. Seen here are about 1.1 million clones, 70% to 85% observed once, and the top ten hold roughly 0.9%. Recent acute infections and vaccinations were absent in the healthy HIV-negative adult donors. Nashville, Tennessee was home to all donors, who were Caucasian adults. Sequencing was done on a sample of memory CD4+ T cells from PBMCs. Subset specified: CD45RA-negative fraction. The V call is TRBV9, the J call TRBJ2-2; 10 bases match TRBD2. This receptor was obtained from a man between 18 and 29 years old in good health. Some clones in this sample may be carry-over from other donors' samples. Here the CDR3 DNA reads TGTGCCAGCAGCTCCCGGACTAGCGGTTTCACCGGGGAGCTGTTTTTT. Residues: CASSSRTSGFTGELFF. Complete variable domain (other parts from reference TRBV9 and TRBJ2-2): DSGVTQTPKHLITATGQRVTLRCSPRSGDLSVYWYQQSLDQGLQFLIQYYNGEERAKGNILERFSAQQFPDLHSELNLSSLELGDSALYFCASSSRTSGFTGELFFGEGSRLTVL.